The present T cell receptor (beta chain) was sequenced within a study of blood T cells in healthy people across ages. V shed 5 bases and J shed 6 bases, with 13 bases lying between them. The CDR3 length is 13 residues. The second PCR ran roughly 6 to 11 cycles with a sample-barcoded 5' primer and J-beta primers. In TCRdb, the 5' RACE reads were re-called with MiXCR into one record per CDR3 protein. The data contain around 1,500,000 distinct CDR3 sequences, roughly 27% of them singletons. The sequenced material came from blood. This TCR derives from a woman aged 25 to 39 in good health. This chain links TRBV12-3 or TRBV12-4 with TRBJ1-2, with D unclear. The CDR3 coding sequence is TGTGCCAGCAGTCCCGGGATAGGAGATGGCTACACCTTC. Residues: CASSPGIGDGYTF.